This TCR beta chain was captured in a study of T cells in Graves' hyperthyroidism and ophthalmopathy. From germline, CDR1 is SGHDT and CDR2 YYEEEE. V was trimmed by 9 bases and J by 5 bases, leaving 12 bases between them. CDR3 length: 11 amino acids. Amplification yielded TCR beta CDR3 regions, with RNA transcripts as the source. An initial round of RT-PCR targeting the TCR CDR3 relied on the HTBI primer set. TCRdb re-analysed the multiplex PCR reads in MiXCR, keeping a single row per CDR3 protein. Among 600,000 to 650,000 distinct CDR3 sequences listed, around 15% were seen once. The sequence was collected from a woman in her twenties or thirties with Graves' hyperthyroidism. The rearrangement links TRBV5-6 to TRBJ2-7; a possible D gene is TRBD1 (6 bases). Sample: blood. The CDR3 DNA reads as TGTGCCACCGGAACAGGGCACGAGCAGTACTTC. Its protein product is CATGTGHEQYF.